This is a list of T cell receptor beta chains from one sample in a study of blood T cell repertoires in COVID-19. Profiled with immunoSEQ multiplex PCR; TCRdb holds only in-frame clones, not every one. The table lists about 170,000 clones, more than 75% of them singletons, with approximately 5% in the top ten. The sample comprised peripheral blood. These receptors were taken from a man between 18 and 29 years old with COVID-19, enrolled during active disease. Each CDR3 is given without its conserved first and last residue. Each record gives: V gene, J gene, D gene, CDR3 protein. A D gene is named only where the DNA matches it firmly.

>TRBV11-3|TRBJ2-2|TRBD2
ASSPKAGSTGELF
>TRBV7-2|TRBJ2-7|-
ASSFDSGAYEQY
>TRBV28|TRBJ2-3|-
ASSLPQRDTQY
>TRBV5-5|TRBJ2-7|TRBD1
ASSRQGAPYEQY
>TRBV6-5|TRBJ1-2|TRBD1
ASCRQGGYGYT
>TRBV25-1|TRBJ1-6|-
ASRPMGLWSPLH
>TRBV6-6|TRBJ2-7|-
ASSYAPGQGYEQY
>TRBV7-2|TRBJ2-1|TRBD2
ASSFPSGSSYNEQF
>TRBV28|TRBJ2-5|TRBD1
ASTFGGQGHETQY
>TRBV7-9|TRBJ2-7|TRBD1
ASSLVRPRAGTVYEQY
>TRBV5-1|TRBJ2-2|-
ASSFGGTNTGELF
>TRBV6-2/TRBV6-3|TRBJ2-5|TRBD2
ASSYSIAGGQKPRETQY